These 27 T cell receptor beta chains were all obtained from the same sample, sequenced in a study of blood T cell repertoires in COVID-19. Here immunoSEQ multiplex PCR was the method, and the copy in TCRdb shows in-frame clones only, minus some. The repertoire holds over 45,000 clones, with more than 85% as singletons. The sequenced material came from peripheral blood. The receptor source for this set is a man aged 80 or over in a cohort sampled during active COVID-19.

The table lists this clone with a count of one. J is TRBJ1-4 and V is TRBV30; D gene unclear. There are 14 residues in the CDR3. Trimming pared 0 bases from V and 3 bases from J, leaving 8 bases between. CDR1 GTSNPN and CDR2 SVGIG come from the germline V gene (reference sequence). DNA of the CDR3: TGTGCCTGGAGTGTAGGGAGCTCTAATGAAAAACTGTTTTTT. Translation: CAWSVGSSNEKLFF.

CDR3 in amino acids: CAWSVSGGITEAFF. CDR3 bases: TGTGCCTGGAGTGTAAGTGGGGGGATCACTGAAGCTTTCTTT. The chain is built from TRBV30 and TRBJ1-1; possible D gene TRBD1, 5 bases. Per the germline V gene, CDR1 is GTSNPN and CDR2 is SVGIG (reference sequence). Trimming removed 0 bases from V and 4 bases from J, with 12 bases in between. The CDR3 extends over 14 amino acids.

The chain has TRBV3-1 (or the pseudogene TRBV3-2) and TRBJ2-7; 16 nucleotides agree with TRBD2. CDR3 length: 16 residues. Trimming at V came to 3 bases and at J to 5 bases, leaving 4 bases not matched to a gene. From germline, CDR1 is LGHDT and CDR2 YNNKEL (reference sequence). The CDR3 is CASSQGLAGGPNEQYF. Written as DNA, the CDR3 is TGTGCCAGCAGCCAGGGACTAGCGGGAGGGCCAAACGAGCAGTACTTC.

The rearrangement links TRBV30 to TRBJ1-5; the D gene is possibly TRBD1 (6 bases). The CDR3 spans 15 residues. Germline CDR1 and CDR2: GTSNPN and SVGIG (reference sequence). V shed 1 base and J shed 2 bases, with 12 bases lying between them. CDR3 amino acids: CAWSALGAGNQPQHF. The CDR3 DNA sequence: TGTGCCTGGAGTGCCTTGGGGGCCGGCAATCAGCCCCAGCATTTT.

The genes are TRBV27 and TRBJ1-2; 9 bases match TRBD1. The ends lost 4 bases at V and 7 bases at J; junction bases unmatched: 10. The V gene's germline CDR1 is MNHEY and CDR2 SMNVEV (reference sequence). The CDR3 loop spans 15 amino acids. CDR3 sequence (DNA): TGTGCCAGCAGTTCTTCTTCGACAGGGGGAGGTGGCTACACCTTC. Protein product: CASSSSSTGGGGYTF.

The chain recombines TRBV7-9 with TRBJ2-3; 8 bases match TRBD2. The germline V gene has CDR1 SEHNR and CDR2 FQNEAQ (reference sequence). The CDR3 extends over 15 amino acids. V dropped 3 bases and J dropped 3; count of bases not matched to a gene: 5. The CDR3 region is CASSLRPSGTDTQYF. The CDR3 nucleotides read TGTGCCAGCAGCTTGAGGCCTAGCGGGACAGATACGCAGTATTTT.

The chain has TRBV5-1 and TRBJ1-1; possibly TRBD1 for D (5 bases). The CDR3 totals 15 residues. In germline, CDR1 is SGHRS, CDR2 YFSETQ. V gave up 4 bases and J gave up 1 base, with 14 bases separating them. CDR3 DNA: TGCGCCAGCAGCGCGGGACTTGGGCCGAACACTGAAGCTTTCTTT. It translates to CASSAGLGPNTEAFF.

This chain uses TRBV5-1 with TRBJ1-1; D is undetermined. V lost 0 bases, J lost 0 bases, and 9 bases lay in between. This CDR3 is 15 amino acids long. Germline lookup yields CDR1 SGHRS and CDR2 YFSETQ. The CDR3 loop reads CASSLASGLNTEAFF. The DNA of the CDR3 is TGCGCCAGCAGCTTGGCATCAGGATTGAACACTGAAGCTTTCTTT.

The chain is built from TRBV30 and TRBJ2-5; 8 nucleotides align to TRBD1. Germline CDR1 is GTSNPN and CDR2 is SVGIG (reference sequence). Trimming cost V 6 bases and J 2 bases; bases outside gene matches: 11. The CDR3 consists of 15 residues. CDR3 residues: CACPGQGNHQETQYF. The CDR3 DNA is TGTGCCTGTCCCGGACAGGGAAATCATCAAGAGACCCAGTACTTC.

The chain uses TRBV25-1 and TRBJ2-7, with 7 nucleotides matching TRBD1. The trim removed 9 bases at V and 5 bases at J, leaving 10 bases unmatched. Germline assignment: CDR1 MGHDK and CDR2 SYGVNS. The CDR3 length is 13 residues. The CDR3 DNA sequence: TGTGCCAGGAAGGGGGCCAGGACCCACGAGCAGTACTTC. Amino acid sequence: CARKGARTHEQYF.

V usage is TRBV18 and J usage is TRBJ1-1; possibly TRBD1 for D (5 bases). The length of the CDR3 is 16 residues. Trimming left V 3 bases short and J 0 bases short, with 14 bases between. Germline CDR1 and CDR2: KGHSH and LQKENI. The CDR3 DNA reads TGTGCCAGCTCACCGTCAGGGAAGAGACTGAACACTGAAGCTTTCTTT. Translating gives CASSPSGKRLNTEAFF.

The J gene is TRBJ2-2, the V gene TRBV24-1; 8 nucleotides align to TRBD1. The V segment lost 4 bases and the J segment 5 bases; nucleotides outside the gene matches: 8. CDR3 length: 16 amino acids. The germline gives CDR1 KGHDR, CDR2 SFDVKD. This CDR3 reads CATSDPQGVGTGELFF. The DNA of the CDR3 is TGTGCCACCAGTGACCCACAGGGGGTAGGAACCGGGGAGCTGTTTTTT.

The rearrangement uses TRBV6-1 and TRBJ2-3, with 11 positions matching TRBD1. V lost 3 bases to trimming and J lost 14 bases; unmatched junction nucleotides: 7. The CDR3 runs 13 residues. Germline-derived CDR1 and CDR2 are MNHNS and SASEGT. For the CDR3, the DNA is TGTGCCAGCAGTGAGGAGGACAGGGGGCGCGGGTATTTT. Residues: CASSEEDRGRGYF.

The chain combines TRBV4-3 with TRBJ2-7; TRBD1 might be the D (6 bases). Germline V CDR1 and CDR2: LGHNA, YSLEER. The CDR3 is made up of 13 amino acids. Between the trimmed V and J ends, which lost 1 base and 3 bases, there was a span of 7 bases. CDR3 bases: TGCGCCAGCAGCCAAGTCAGGGGCTACGAGCAGTACTTC. It is translated as CASSQVRGYEQYF.

This rearrangement joins TRBV12-5 to TRBJ1-2, with D uncertain. V dropped 2 bases and J dropped 5 bases, with 9 bases sitting between them. Germline V gene data show CDR1 as LGHNT and CDR2 as FRNRAP. The CDR3 runs to 13 residues. CDR3: CASGLQQTYGYTF. The DNA of the CDR3 is TGTGCTAGTGGTTTGCAGCAGACTTATGGCTACACCTTC.

V is TRBV4-1 and J is TRBJ1-2; 12 bases map to TRBD1. Germline CDR1 and CDR2: MGHRA and YSYEKL. V gave up 0 bases and J gave up 8 bases; unmatched junction bases: 4. This CDR3 region has 15 residues. The CDR3 loop is CASSQDRGTGGGYTF. As DNA, the CDR3 is TGCGCCAGCAGCCAAGATCGCGGGACAGGGGGCGGCTACACCTTC.

This clone was recorded once. The chain uses TRBV6-5 and TRBJ2-7, with TRBD1 identical over 8 bases. Germline V gene lookup returns CDR1 MNHEY and CDR2 SVGAGI. This CDR3 has 15 residues. After removal of 0 bases from V and 2 bases from J, the junction contained 3 bases not matched to a gene. Here the CDR3 DNA reads TGTGCCAGCAGTTACTCAGGGACAGGAACCTACGAGCAGTACTTC. Protein sequence: CASSYSGTGTYEQYF.

This clone has just a few counts. This sequence joins TRBV11-2 and TRBJ2-7, with TRBD1 as a possible D gene (6 bases). Germline V gene data show CDR1 as SGHAT and CDR2 as FQNNGV. V lost 1 base, J lost 0 bases, and 13 bases lay in between. This CDR3 contains 16 residues. CDR3 nucleotide sequence: TGTGCCAGCAGCTTAGCCCGGACAGTGAGCTCCTACGAGCAGTACTTC. Residues: CASSLARTVSSYEQYF.

This rearrangement joins TRBV5-1 to TRBJ1-1; 9 positions agree with TRBD1. The CDR3 is 14 residues long. Germline V lookup: CDR1 SGHRS, CDR2 YFSETQ. Trimming took 3 bases from V and 3 from J; bases not matched to a gene: 3. CDR3 in amino acids: CASSSGQGYTEAFF. The DNA for the CDR3 is TGCGCCAGCAGCTCTGGACAGGGGTACACTGAAGCTTTCTTT.

The chain is built from TRBV5-1 and TRBJ2-3; 11 bases line up with TRBD1. The V and J ends lost 4 bases and 6 bases, in that order; junction bases with no gene match: 7. The CDR3 extends over 15 amino acids. CDR1 is SGHRS and CDR2 is YFSETQ in the germline V gene. CDR3 in amino acids: CASSERTGGADTQYF. The DNA for the CDR3 is TGCGCCAGCAGCGAGAGGACAGGGGGCGCCGATACGCAGTATTTT.

The chain is built from TRBV29-1 and TRBJ1-5; weak D call: TRBD1 (5 bases). Germline V gene sequence: CDR1 SQVTM, CDR2 ANQGSEA. CDR3 length equals 13 residues. Trimming took off 4 bases at V and 3 bases at J, with 10 bases between the two ends. CDR3 DNA sequence: TGCAGCGTTGTGCAGGGCGCCAATCAGCCCCAGCATTTT. This gives the protein CSVVQGANQPQHF. Drawing the rest from reference TRBV29-1 and TRBJ1-5, the complete variable domain is SAVISQKPSRDICQRGTSLTIQCQVDSQVTMMFWYRQQPGQSLTLIATANQGSEATYESGFVIDKFPISRPNLTFSTLTVSNMSPEDSSIYLCSVVQGANQPQHFGDGTRLSIL.

J is TRBJ2-5 and V is TRBV7-3; 11 nucleotides agree with TRBD2. This CDR3 has 19 residues. V trimming: 1 base; J trimming: 0 bases; junction bases outside the gene matches: 10. Germline values: CDR1 SGHTA, CDR2 FQGTGA. Here the CDR3 reads CASSLNSGRAEWDQETQYF. The DNA for the CDR3 is TGTGCCAGCAGCTTAAATAGCGGGAGGGCCGAGTGGGACCAAGAGACCCAGTACTTC. Full variable domain (remainder filled in from reference TRBV7-3 and TRBJ2-5): GAGVSQTPSNKVTEKGKYVELRCDPISGHTALYWYRQSLGQGPEFLIYFQGTGAADDSGLPNDRFFAVRPEGSVSTLKIQRTERGDSAVYLCASSLNSGRAEWDQETQYFGPGTRLLVL.

This rearrangement joins TRBV6-4 to TRBJ1-1, with D unresolved. The V gene lost 4 bases and the J gene lost 0 bases, with 6 bases spanning the gap. CDR3 length equals 13 residues. CDR1 is MRHNA and CDR2 is SNTAGT in the germline V gene. The CDR3 coding sequence is TGTGCCAGCAGTGTACAGATGAACACTGAAGCTTTCTTT. This encodes CASSVQMNTEAFF.

V gene TRBV29-1 combines with J gene TRBJ2-7, with 7 bases matching TRBD1. V trimming: 1 base; J trimming: 6 bases; junction bases outside the gene matches: 9. The CDR3 has 14 residues. CDR1 and CDR2 (germline): SQVTM, ANQGSEA. CDR3 DNA: TGCAGCGTTGAAGGTCAGGGGGTATTTGGCGAGCAGTACTTC. Its translation is CSVEGQGVFGEQYF.

The chain has TRBV6-5 and TRBJ1-4; D perhaps matches TRBD1 (6 bases). CDR1 and CDR2 (germline): MNHEY, SVGAGI. V lost 7 bases, J lost 2 bases, and 11 bases lay in between. This CDR3 contains 14 residues. The CDR3 bases are TGTGCCAGCATTCTGGGGGCGACTAATGAAAAACTGTTTTTT. Translation gives CASILGATNEKLFF.

V gene TRBV18 combines with J gene TRBJ1-2, with 9 bases fitting TRBD1. The germline gives CDR1 KGHSH, CDR2 LQKENI. This CDR3 comprises 13 residues. V gave up 4 bases and J gave up 8 bases; unmatched junction bases: 5. CDR3 sequence reads: CASSHPTGGGYTF. In DNA form, the CDR3 reads TGTGCCAGCTCACACCCAACAGGGGGCGGCTACACCTTC.

This chain connects TRBV15 to TRBJ1-4, with 10 bases that match TRBD1. Germline values: CDR1 LNHNV, CDR2 YYDKDF (reference sequence). This CDR3 has 15 amino acids. V gave up 5 bases and J gave up 7 bases; unmatched junction bases: 7. The CDR3, as DNA: TGTGCCACCAGCCGAGGGACAGGGGTTAGTGAAAAACTGTTTTTT. Translation gives CATSRGTGVSEKLFF.